The clone carrying this T cell receptor beta chain turned up a few times. This CDR3 region has 16 residues. The germline V gene encodes CDR1 SEHNR and CDR2 FQNEAQ (reference sequence). The V end was cut by 5 bases, the J end by 0 bases, with 15 bases between. Patients counted as stable if ophthalmopathy did not develop within 18 months. Thyroid ultrasound and orbital computed tomography, with clinical symptoms and serum thyroxine and TRAb, informed diagnoses. The record originates from a study of T cells in Graves' hyperthyroidism and ophthalmopathy. The investigators amplified TCR beta CDR3 regions from RNA transcripts. Researchers ran a first-round RT-PCR on the TCR CDR3 using the HTBI primer set. One entry per CDR3 protein, called by TCRdb with MiXCR from the multiplex PCR reads. The sample lists around 420,000 distinct CDR3 sequences, roughly an eighth occurring once.

The source is a woman aged 18-35 years with Graves' hyperthyroidism. This chain connects TRBV7-9 to TRBJ2-3, with TRBD1 as a possible D gene (6 bases). What was sequenced was blood. The CDR3 coding sequence is TGTGCCAGCAGCCCTAGGGCAGGGGAGAGCACAGATACGCAGTATTTT. Protein sequence: CASSPRAGESTDTQYF.